This T cell receptor (beta chain) originates from a study of blood T cell repertoires in COVID-19. Profiled with immunoSEQ multiplex PCR; TCRdb holds only in-frame clones, not every one. The table shows tens of thousands of clones, with 70% to 80% occurring only once. This CDR3 comprises 16 residues. Germline CDR1 and CDR2: SGHVS and FQNEAQ. V lost 2 bases, J lost 4 bases, and 14 bases lay in between. The rearrangement uses TRBV7-8 and TRBJ1-4; D may be TRBD1 (6 bases). The sequencing input was peripheral blood. This sequence was found in a human donor in a cohort sampled during active COVID-19. The DNA for the CDR3 is TGTGCCAGCAGCTTACCAGGGGCGGCGGGTAATGAAAAACTGTTTTTT. Translation: CASSLPGAAGNEKLFF.